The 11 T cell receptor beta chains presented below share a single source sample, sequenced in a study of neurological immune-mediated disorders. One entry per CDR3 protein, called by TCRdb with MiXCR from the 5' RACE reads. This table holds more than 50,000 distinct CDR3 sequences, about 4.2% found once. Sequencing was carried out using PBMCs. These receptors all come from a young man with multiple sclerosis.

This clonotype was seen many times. Here the CDR3 reads CSARGRGSTDTQYF. The CDR3 DNA follows: TGCAGTGCTAGAGGTCGGGGGAGCACAGATACGCAGTATTTT. This chain links TRBV20-1 with TRBJ2-3; tentatively, D is TRBD2 (6 bases). Trimming left V 1 base short and J 0 bases short, with 8 bases between. This CDR3 has 14 amino acids. Germline V gene data show CDR1 as DFQATT and CDR2 as SNEGSKA (reference sequence).

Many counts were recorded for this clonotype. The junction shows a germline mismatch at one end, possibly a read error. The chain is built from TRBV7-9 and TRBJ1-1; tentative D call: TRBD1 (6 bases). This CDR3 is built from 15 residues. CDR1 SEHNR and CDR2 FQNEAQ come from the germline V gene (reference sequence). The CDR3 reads CASSVAPGTNTEAFF. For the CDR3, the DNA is TGTGCCAGCAGCGTAGCCCCTGGGACAAACACTGAAGCTTTCTTT. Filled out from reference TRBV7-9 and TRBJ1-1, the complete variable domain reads DTGVSQNPRHKITKRGQNVTFRCDPISEHNRLYWYRQTLGQGPEFLTYFQNEAQLEKSRLLSDRFSAERPKGSFSTLEIQRTEQGDSAMYLCASSVAPGTNTEAFFGQGTRLTVV.

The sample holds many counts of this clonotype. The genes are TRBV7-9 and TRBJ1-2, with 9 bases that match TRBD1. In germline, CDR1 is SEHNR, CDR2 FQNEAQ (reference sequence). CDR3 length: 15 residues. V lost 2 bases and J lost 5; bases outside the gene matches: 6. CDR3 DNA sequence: TGTGCCAGCAGCTTAAAAGGGACAGGGCATTATGGCTACACCTTC. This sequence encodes CASSLKGTGHYGYTF.

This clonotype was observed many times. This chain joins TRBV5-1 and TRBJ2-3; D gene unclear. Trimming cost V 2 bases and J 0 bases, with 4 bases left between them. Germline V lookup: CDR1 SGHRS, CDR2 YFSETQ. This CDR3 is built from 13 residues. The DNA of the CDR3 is TGCGCCAGCAGCTTACAGAGCACAGATACGCAGTATTTT. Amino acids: CASSLQSTDTQYF.

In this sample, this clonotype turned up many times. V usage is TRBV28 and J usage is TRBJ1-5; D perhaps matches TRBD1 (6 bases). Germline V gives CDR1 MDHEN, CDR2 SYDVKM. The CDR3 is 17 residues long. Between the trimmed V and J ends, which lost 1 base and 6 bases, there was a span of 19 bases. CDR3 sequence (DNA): TGTGCCAGCAGTTTATTTCGGGGGCAGGGATTATTTCAGCCCCAGCATTTT. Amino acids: CASSLFRGQGLFQPQHF. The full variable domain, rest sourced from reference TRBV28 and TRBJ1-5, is DVKVTQSSRYLVKRTGEKVFLECVQDMDHENMFWYRQDPGLGLRLIYFSYDVKMKEKGDIPEGYSVSREKKERFSLILESASTNQTSMYLCASSLFRGQGLFQPQHFGDGTRLSIL.

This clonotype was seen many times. The CDR3 region has the DNA TGTGCCAGCAGTTTAGGGGACTGGAGAGCACCCCTCCACTTT. As protein: CASSLGDWRAPLHF. The chain is built from TRBV12-3 or TRBV12-4 and TRBJ1-6, with D possibly TRBD1 on 5 matching bases. This CDR3 is built from 14 residues. The germline V and J ends were trimmed by 1 base and 11 bases, with 12 bases remaining between them.

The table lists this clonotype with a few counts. The CDR3 region has the DNA TGTGCCAGCAGAAAGGACTACGAGCAGTACTTC. It specifies CASRKDYEQYF. The chain uses TRBV14 and TRBJ2-7, with D unresolved. Trimming removed 6 bases from V and 3 bases from J, with 6 bases in between. Germline assignment: CDR1 SGHDN and CDR2 FVKESK. The CDR3 is 11 residues long.

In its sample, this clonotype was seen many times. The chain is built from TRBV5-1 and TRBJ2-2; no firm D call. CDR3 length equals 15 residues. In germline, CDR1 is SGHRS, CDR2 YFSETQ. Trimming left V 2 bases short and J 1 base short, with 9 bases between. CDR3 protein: CASSFSQENTGELFF. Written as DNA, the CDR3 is TGCGCCAGCAGCTTTTCTCAGGAGAACACCGGGGAGCTGTTTTTT.

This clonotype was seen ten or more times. CDR3 region: CSAIPSGVYNEQFF. The CDR3 bases are TGCAGTGCTATCCCTAGCGGGGTTTACAATGAGCAGTTCTTC. The chain couples TRBV20-1 to TRBJ2-1, with 9 bases aligning to TRBD2. Germline CDR1 is DFQATT and CDR2 is SNEGSKA (reference sequence). This CDR3 is built from 14 residues. Trimming cost V 4 bases and J 4 bases; bases outside gene matches: 5.

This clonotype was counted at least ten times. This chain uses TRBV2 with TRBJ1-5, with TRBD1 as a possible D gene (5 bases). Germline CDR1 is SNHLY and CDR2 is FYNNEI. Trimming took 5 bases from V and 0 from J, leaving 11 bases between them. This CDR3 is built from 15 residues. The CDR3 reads CASSRQLGSNQPQHF. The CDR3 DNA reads TGTGCCAGCAGTAGACAGCTAGGTAGCAATCAGCCCCAGCATTTT.

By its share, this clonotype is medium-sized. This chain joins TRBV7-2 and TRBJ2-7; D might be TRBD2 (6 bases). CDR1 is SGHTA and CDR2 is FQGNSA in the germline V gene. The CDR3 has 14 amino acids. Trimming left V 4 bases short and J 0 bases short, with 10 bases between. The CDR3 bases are TGTGCCAGCAGCTCCCCGACTAGCTCCTACGAGCAGTACTTC. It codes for CASSSPTSSYEQYF.